The 26 T cell receptor beta chains listed next were all sequenced from one sample in a study of blood T cell repertoires in COVID-19. Profiled with immunoSEQ multiplex PCR; TCRdb holds only in-frame clones, not every one. Of a few hundred thousand clones in the sample, 86% were seen once. Material: peripheral blood. The receptors stem from a woman aged 30 to 39 with active or convalescent COVID-19.

This chain uses TRBV2 with TRBJ1-5; 12 positions match TRBD1. The CDR3 consists of 15 residues. The junction had 6 bases not matched to a gene; V was cut back by 6 bases and J by 6 bases. Germline-derived CDR1 and CDR2 are SNHLY and FYNNEI. DNA for the CDR3: TGTGCCAGCAGCGCGGGACAGGGGGCGGGTCAGCCCCAGCATTTT. Its translation is CASSAGQGAGQPQHF.

The J gene is TRBJ2-5, the V gene TRBV6-2 or TRBV6-3; possibly TRBD1 for D (5 bases). The CDR3 is 15 amino acids. CDR1 and CDR2 from the germline V gene are MNHEY and SVGEGT. The germline V and J ends were trimmed by 2 bases and 2 bases, with 12 bases remaining between them. The CDR3 region is CASSYGATKQETQYF. The CDR3, as DNA: TGTGCCAGCAGTTACGGGGCTACAAAACAAGAGACCCAGTACTTC.

The chain uses TRBV7-6 and TRBJ1-1; a weak D match, TRBD1 (6 bases). Deletions cut 5 bases from V and 5 bases from J, with 18 bases between. Germline V gene data show CDR1 as SGHVS and CDR2 as FNYEAQ. The CDR3 has 15 residues. This CDR3 is CASSQAGTQGTEAFF. CDR3 bases: TGTGCCAGCAGCCAAGCCGGGACCCAGGGGACTGAAGCTTTCTTT.

The sample holds a few counts of this clone. The chain links TRBV7-9 to TRBJ2-7; D unresolved. CDR1 is SEHNR and CDR2 is FQNEAQ in the germline V gene (reference sequence). V was shortened by 5 bases and J by 0 bases, with 8 bases between the two germline ends. The CDR3 has 13 amino acids. CDR3 in amino acids: CASSLGPSYEQYF. In nucleotides, the CDR3 is TGTGCCAGCAGCCTTGGGCCCTCCTACGAGCAGTACTTC.

The chain is built from TRBV28 and TRBJ1-2, with unresolved D. The germline V gene encodes CDR1 MDHEN and CDR2 SYDVKM. The germline V and J ends were trimmed by 7 bases and 2 bases, with 11 bases remaining between them. The CDR3 is made up of 13 amino acids. The CDR3 here is CASMEGINYGYTF. CDR3 DNA sequence: TGTGCCAGCATGGAGGGCATCAACTATGGCTACACCTTC.

This clone was counted only a few times. This chain joins TRBV25-1 and TRBJ2-1, with a tentative D call TRBD1 (5 bases). The CDR3 extends over 14 amino acids. Per germline, CDR1 MGHDK and CDR2 SYGVNS. The V end lost 3 bases, the J end lost 9 bases, and 15 bases lay between the germline ends. CDR3 bases: TGTGCCAGCAGTGACAGGGAAGGACCGCGTGAGCAGTTCTTC. Amino acids: CASSDREGPREQFF.

The rearrangement uses TRBV6-5 and TRBJ1-4; 8 nucleotides match TRBD1. V gave up 4 bases and J gave up 6 bases; unmatched junction bases: 4. The germline V gene encodes CDR1 MNHEY and CDR2 SVGAGI. The CDR3 runs to 14 residues. CDR3 sequence: CASSLDRGYEKLFF. The CDR3 nucleotides read TGTGCCAGCAGTTTAGACAGGGGCTATGAAAAACTGTTTTTT.

The chain combines TRBV11-2 with TRBJ1-1; D gene uncertain. Germline V CDR1 and CDR2: SGHAT, FQNNGV. The CDR3 spans 13 residues. The germline V and J ends were trimmed by 5 bases and 3 bases, with 10 bases remaining between them. The CDR3 nucleotides are TGTGCCAGCAGCGAATGGAGGGACACTGAAGCTTTCTTT. It is translated as CASSEWRDTEAFF.

This clone has just one count. The chain uses TRBV27 and TRBJ2-5, with D possibly being TRBD1 (6 bases). V was trimmed by 3 bases and J by 5 bases, leaving 13 bases between them. From germline, CDR1 is MNHEY and CDR2 SMNVEV (reference sequence). The CDR3 totals 14 residues. The CDR3, as DNA: TGTGCCAGCAGTTTCATGGGGGCTAGGGAGACCCAGTACTTC. Translating gives CASSFMGARETQYF.

The chain uses TRBV7-9 and TRBJ1-6; perhaps TRBD1 as D (6 bases). The CDR3 totals 13 residues. With 5 bases removed from V and 7 bases from J, the gap between germline ends came to 9 bases. The germline V gene has CDR1 SEHNR and CDR2 FQNEAQ (reference sequence). The CDR3 protein is CASSTGTNSPLHF. The CDR3 DNA reads as TGTGCCAGCAGCACAGGGACGAATTCACCCCTCCACTTT.

V and J are TRBV4-3 and TRBJ1-2; 7 bases are a match to TRBD1. Trimming at V came to 0 bases and at J to 8 bases, leaving 9 bases not matched to a gene. Germline CDR1 reads LGHNA; CDR2 reads YSLEER. The CDR3 is 15 amino acids. The CDR3 here is CASSQDRDRVYGYTF. The DNA for the CDR3 is TGCGCCAGCAGCCAAGATCGAGACAGGGTGTACGGCTACACCTTC.

The chain links TRBV5-1 to TRBJ2-7; no clear D. V lost 6 bases to trimming and J lost 3 bases, with 19 bases between them. There are 15 residues in the CDR3. Germline lookup yields CDR1 SGHRS and CDR2 YFSETQ. The CDR3 reads CASNPQPGGVYEQYF. The DNA of the CDR3 is TGCGCCAGCAACCCCCAGCCCGGCGGTGTCTACGAGCAGTACTTC.

This clone has only one observation. The J gene is TRBJ1-4, the V gene TRBV7-2, with 7 bases identical to TRBD1. This CDR3 comprises 15 residues. V shed 5 bases, J shed 7 bases, and the junction held 10 bases outside the gene matches. The germline gives CDR1 SGHTA, CDR2 FQGNSA. CDR3 DNA sequence: TGTGCCAGCAGCCTAACCAGGGGGTTTAGTGAAAAACTGTTTTTT. This encodes CASSLTRGFSEKLFF.

The CDR3 DNA is TGTGCCAGTGGACGGGAAAACACTGAAGCTTTCTTT. Translating it yields CASGRENTEAFF. The chain links TRBV2 to TRBJ1-1, with D unresolved. Germline values: CDR1 SNHLY, CDR2 FYNNEI. The length of the CDR3 is 12 residues. V dropped 9 bases and J dropped 2 bases, with 10 bases sitting between them.

This clone was recorded only once. V gene TRBV27 combines with J gene TRBJ2-7; D might be TRBD1 (7 bases). The V gene's germline CDR1 is MNHEY and CDR2 SMNVEV (reference sequence). V lost 2 bases and J 4 bases, leaving 15 bases between the germline ends. The CDR3 has 15 amino acids. CDR3 DNA sequence: TGTGCCAGCAGTTTAAGTGGCAGGGGGGTTTACGAGCAGTACTTC. Residues: CASSLSGRGVYEQYF.

This sequence joins TRBV4-3 and TRBJ1-2; D ambiguous. V was shortened by 0 bases and J by 8 bases, with 13 bases between the two germline ends. The germline gives CDR1 LGHNA, CDR2 YSLEER. This CDR3 region has 14 residues. CDR3 nucleotides: TGCGCCAGCAGCCAAGATGCCGGGTTGGAGGGCTACACCTTC. Its protein is CASSQDAGLEGYTF.

J is TRBJ2-5 and V is TRBV7-2; tentatively, D is TRBD2 (5 bases). Germline V gene data show CDR1 as SGHTA and CDR2 as FQGNSA. This CDR3 has 14 amino acids. The V gene lost 4 bases and the J gene lost 7 bases, with 16 bases spanning the gap. In DNA form, the CDR3 reads TGTGCCAGCAGCTCTGGACTGCACATGGGGACCCAGTACTTC. The encoded protein is CASSSGLHMGTQYF.

Notes on this clone: The germline gene is not matched at one end of the junction; a read error may be the cause. Other DNA sequences in the same sample also yield this CDR3. The chain links TRBV7-3 to TRBJ2-1; 10 bases are a match to TRBD2. Germline V gives CDR1 SGHTA, CDR2 FQGTGA. The CDR3 totals 15 residues. In nucleotides, the CDR3 is TGCGCCAGCAGCCGAGCGGGGGGGCTTTACAATGAGCAGTTCTTC. It translates to CASSRAGGLYNEQFF. Filled out from reference TRBV7-3 and TRBJ2-1, the complete variable domain reads GAGVSQTPSNKVTEKGKYVELRCDPISGHTALYWYRQSLGQGPEFLIYFQGTGAADDSGLPNDRFFAVRPEGSVSTLKIQRTERGDSAVYLCASSRAGGLYNEQFFGPGTRLTVL.

The chain has TRBV9 and TRBJ1-5; D is perhaps TRBD1 (6 bases). This CDR3 has 14 amino acids. V lost 0 bases and J 11 bases, leaving 15 bases between the germline ends. The germline V gene encodes CDR1 SGDLS and CDR2 YYNGEE. The CDR3 nucleotides are TGTGCCAGCAGCGTAGGGTACAGGGAGGGGGCCCAGCATTTT. Translation: CASSVGYREGAQHF.

This clone has more than one count but fewer than ten. The rearrangement links TRBV5-1 to TRBJ2-3; D unresolved. The length of the CDR3 is 16 residues. V lost 2 bases and J 0 bases, leaving 13 bases between the germline ends. Per the germline V gene, CDR1 is SGHRS and CDR2 is YFSETQ. CDR3 coding DNA: TGCGCCAGCAGCTTTGGCGGAATGACTAGCACAGATACGCAGTATTTT. Amino acids: CASSFGGMTSTDTQYF. Looking up the rest from reference TRBV5-1 and TRBJ2-3 gives the full variable domain: KAGVTQTPRYLIKTRGQQVTLSCSPISGHRSVSWYQQTPGQGLQFLFEYFSETQRNKGNFPGRFSGRQFSNSRSEMNVSTLELGDSALYLCASSFGGMTSTDTQYFGPGTRLTVL.

This CDR3 reads CASSLPPGQETQYF. The CDR3 DNA reads TGTGCCAGCAGCTTACCTCCGGGGCAAGAGACCCAGTACTTC. The gene calls are TRBV7-9 and TRBJ2-5, with a weak D call TRBD2 (5 bases). Germline-derived CDR1 and CDR2 are SEHNR and FQNEAQ (reference sequence). Trimming removed 2 bases at V and 2 bases at J, with 9 bases between. There are 14 residues in the CDR3. The full variable domain, with the rest looked up from reference TRBV7-9 and TRBJ2-5, is DTGVSQNPRHKITKRGQNVTFRCDPISEHNRLYWYRQTLGQGPEFLTYFQNEAQLEKSRLLSDRFSAERPKGSFSTLEIQRTEQGDSAMYLCASSLPPGQETQYFGPGTRLLVL.

Worth noting for this clone: This sample includes further DNA sequences coding for the same CDR3. The CDR3: CAWSVGRGWTEAFF. In DNA form, the CDR3 reads TGTGCCTGGAGTGTAGGGAGGGGCTGGACTGAAGCTTTCTTT. This chain links TRBV30 with TRBJ1-1; D possibly corresponds to TRBD1 (5 bases). Germline V gene data show CDR1 as GTSNPN and CDR2 as SVGIG (reference sequence). V dropped 0 bases and J dropped 5 bases, with 13 bases sitting between them. This CDR3 has 14 residues. The full variable domain, completed using reference TRBV30 and TRBJ1-1, is SQTIHQWPATLVQPVGSPLSLECTVEGTSNPNLYWYRQAAGRGLQLLFYSVGIGQISSEVPQNLSASRPQDRQFILSSKKLLLSDSGFYLCAWSVGRGWTEAFFGQGTRLTVV.

The genes are TRBV19 and TRBJ1-2, with D possibly matching TRBD1 (6 bases). CDR1 is LNHDA, CDR2 SQIVND, per germline (reference sequence). This CDR3 comprises 13 residues. V was pared by 5 bases and J by 6 bases, with 13 bases between. CDR3 in amino acids: CASSPARQDGYTF. In nucleotides, the CDR3 is TGTGCCAGTAGTCCTGCCCGACAGGATGGCTACACCTTC.

This chain uses TRBV28 with TRBJ2-7, with TRBD1 matching 8 bases. CDR1 is MDHEN, CDR2 SYDVKM, per germline. Trimming took 6 bases from V and 5 from J; bases not matched to a gene: 12. The CDR3 has 15 amino acids. CDR3 nucleotides: TGTGCCAGCAGCCACAGGGGGTATCCATCCCACGAGCAGTACTTC. Protein: CASSHRGYPSHEQYF.

The chain employs TRBV4-3 and TRBJ1-3; D remains unclear. The V and J ends lost 1 base and 0 bases respectively, with 10 bases between them. The germline V gene has CDR1 LGHNA and CDR2 YSLEER. This CDR3 has 16 residues. The CDR3 bases are TGCGCCAGCAGCCAAGGGAGGGCAGGCTCTGGAAACACCATATATTTT. As protein: CASSQGRAGSGNTIYF.

Only a few counts were recorded for this clone. The CDR3 region is CSVEDQGERYGYTF. In nucleotides, the CDR3 is TGCAGCGTTGAAGATCAGGGGGAGAGATATGGCTACACCTTC. The chain combines TRBV29-1 with TRBJ1-2; 7 nucleotides line up with TRBD1. The CDR3 contains 14 residues. Germline CDR1 and CDR2: SQVTM and ANQGSEA. V dropped 0 bases and J dropped 5; count of bases not matched to a gene: 6.